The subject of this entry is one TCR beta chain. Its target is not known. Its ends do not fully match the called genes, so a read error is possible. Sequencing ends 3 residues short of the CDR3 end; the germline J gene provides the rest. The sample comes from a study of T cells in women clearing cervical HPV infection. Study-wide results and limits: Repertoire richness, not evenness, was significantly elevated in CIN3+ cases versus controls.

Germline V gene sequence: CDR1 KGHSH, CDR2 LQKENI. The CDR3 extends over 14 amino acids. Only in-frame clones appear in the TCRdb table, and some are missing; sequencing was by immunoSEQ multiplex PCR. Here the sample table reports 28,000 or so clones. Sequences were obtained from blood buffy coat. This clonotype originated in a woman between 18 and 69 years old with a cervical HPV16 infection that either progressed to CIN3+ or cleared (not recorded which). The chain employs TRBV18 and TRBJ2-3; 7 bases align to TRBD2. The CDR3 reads CARSPSGYTDTQYF. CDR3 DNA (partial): TGTGCCAGATCACCTAGCGGCTACACAGATACG.